This T cell receptor beta chain was recovered during a study of cytomegalovirus exposure and HLA in healthy donors. Study as a whole: The study placed around 85% of its approximately 400 genotyped donors in the Caucasian-associated ancestry cluster. Study-wide findings and caveats: Most likely, a cluster of highly shared sequence variants arose as a sequencing artifact.

Germline-derived CDR1 and CDR2 are SNHLY and FYNNEI. V lost 9 bases to trimming and J lost 4 bases, with 9 bases between them. The CDR3 has 12 residues. Turning to this clone: The antigen is not known.

Amplification used 60 Vbeta primers and 13 Jbeta primers. Here immunoSEQ multiplex PCR was the method, and the copy in TCRdb shows in-frame clones only, minus some. Here the sample spans approximately 140,000 clones, approximately 80% being singletons. Sequenced material: PBMCs. V and J are TRBV2 and TRBJ1-4; no reliable D call. The clonotype was recovered from a male donor in good health and CMV-seronegative. CDR3 DNA sequence: TGTGCCAGTCACCGGGATAATGAAAAACTGTTTTTT. Translated: CASHRDNEKLFF.